The 3 T cell receptor beta chains presented below share a single source sample, sequenced in a study of T cell repertoires in cytomegalovirus infection. TCRdb itself ran the reads through MiXCR, one entry per CDR3 protein. The sample has about 140,000 distinct CDR3 sequences; about 6% are singletons. Sequencing was carried out using PBMCs. Receptors were obtained from a human donor in good health (CMV status not recorded). Some clones in this sample may be carry-over from other donors' samples.

This clonotype was seen ten or more times. V and J are TRBV4-2 and TRBJ1-2; TRBD1 might be the D (5 bases). Trimming removed 4 bases from V and 6 bases from J, with 12 bases in between. Germline V gene data show CDR1 as LGHNA and CDR2 as YNFKEQ. CDR3 length equals 13 residues. The CDR3 coding sequence is TGTGCCAGCAGCCCTGAAAGAGGGGATGGCTACACCTTC. Amino acids: CASSPERGDGYTF.

Many counts were recorded for this clonotype. This chain joins TRBV7-2 and TRBJ1-6, with D maybe TRBD1 (6 bases). Trimming pared 8 bases from V and 3 bases from J, leaving 14 bases between. Germline V gene data show CDR1 as SGHTA and CDR2 as FQGNSA. This CDR3 contains 15 residues. The CDR3: CASSSGADYNSPLHF. The CDR3, as DNA: TGTGCCAGCTCCTCGGGGGCCGACTATAATTCACCCCTCCACTTT. The whole variable domain, remainder taken from reference TRBV7-2 and TRBJ1-6, is GAGVSQSPSNKVTEKGKDVELRCDPISGHTALYWYRQSLGQGLEFLIYFQGNSAPDKSGLPSDRFSAERTGGSVSTLTIQRTQQEDSAVYLCASSSGADYNSPLHFGNGTRLTVT.

This clonotype was counted only a few times. The V and J genes are TRBV5-6 and TRBJ2-1, with a tentative D call TRBD2 (6 bases). V was pared by 3 bases and J by 6 bases, with 19 bases between. CDR3 length: 16 amino acids. The V gene's germline CDR1 is SGHDT and CDR2 YYEEEE. The CDR3 coding sequence is TGTGCCAGCAGCTCTGCCACACTGGGACTCCCCAATGAGCAGTTCTTC. Amino acids: CASSSATLGLPNEQFF.